This TCR beta chain came from a study of control samples from healthy donors and cancer patients. In its sample, this clone was seen once. The CDR3 sequence is 16 residues long. V lost 1 base and J lost 1; bases outside the gene matches: 6. Per germline, CDR1 SGHRS and CDR2 YFSETQ. Produced via immunoSEQ multiplex PCR; TCRdb's table is partial and in-frame only. The sample carries under 450,000 clones, around nine tenths recorded once. This TCR was sampled from a middle-aged man with head and neck cancer. Sequenced input: PBMCs. The rearrangement uses TRBV5-1 and TRBJ2-5; 8 bases align to TRBD1. CDR3 coding DNA: TGCGCCAGCAGCTTGTCAGCGGACAGGGCCCAAGAGACCCAGTACTTC. Protein: CASSLSADRAQETQYF.